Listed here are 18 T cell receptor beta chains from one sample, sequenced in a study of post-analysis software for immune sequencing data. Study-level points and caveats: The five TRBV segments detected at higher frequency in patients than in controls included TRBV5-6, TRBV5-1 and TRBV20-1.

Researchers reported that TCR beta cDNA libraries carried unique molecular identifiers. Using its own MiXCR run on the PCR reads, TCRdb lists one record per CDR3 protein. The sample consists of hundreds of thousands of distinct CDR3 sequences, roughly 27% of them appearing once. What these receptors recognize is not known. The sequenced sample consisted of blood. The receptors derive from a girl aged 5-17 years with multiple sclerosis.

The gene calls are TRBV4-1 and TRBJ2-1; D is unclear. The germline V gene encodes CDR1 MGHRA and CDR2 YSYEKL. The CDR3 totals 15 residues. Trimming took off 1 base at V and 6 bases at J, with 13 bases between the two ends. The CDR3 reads CASSQVQVVRNEQFF. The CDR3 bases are TGCGCCAGCAGCCAAGTCCAGGTAGTACGCAATGAGCAGTTCTTC.

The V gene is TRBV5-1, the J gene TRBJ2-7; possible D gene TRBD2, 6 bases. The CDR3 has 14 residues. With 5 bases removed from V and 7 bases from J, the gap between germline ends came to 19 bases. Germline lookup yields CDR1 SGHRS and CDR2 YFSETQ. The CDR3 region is CASSWKELSGEQYF. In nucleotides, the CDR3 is TGCGCCAGCAGTTGGAAAGAACTAAGCGGGGAGCAGTACTTC.

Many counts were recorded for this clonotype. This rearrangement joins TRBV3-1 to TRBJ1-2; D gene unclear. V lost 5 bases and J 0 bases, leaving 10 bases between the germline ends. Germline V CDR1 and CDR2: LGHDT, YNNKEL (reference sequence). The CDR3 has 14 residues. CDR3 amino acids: CASSERTANYGYTF. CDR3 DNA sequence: TGTGCCAGCAGCGAACGGACGGCTAACTATGGCTACACCTTC.

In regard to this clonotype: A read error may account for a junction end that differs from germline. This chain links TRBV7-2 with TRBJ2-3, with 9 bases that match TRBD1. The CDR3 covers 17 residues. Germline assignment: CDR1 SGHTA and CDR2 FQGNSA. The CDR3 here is CASSKQQGAPGADAQYF. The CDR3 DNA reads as TGTGCCAGCAGCAAACAACAGGGGGCGCCCGGGGCAGATGCGCAGTATTTT.

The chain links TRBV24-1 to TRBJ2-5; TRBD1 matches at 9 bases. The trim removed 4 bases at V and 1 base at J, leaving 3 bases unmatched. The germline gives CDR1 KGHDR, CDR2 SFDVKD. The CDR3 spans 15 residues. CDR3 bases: TGTGCCACCAGTGACGGGGGACAGGGCCAAGAGACCCAGTACTTC. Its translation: CATSDGGQGQETQYF.

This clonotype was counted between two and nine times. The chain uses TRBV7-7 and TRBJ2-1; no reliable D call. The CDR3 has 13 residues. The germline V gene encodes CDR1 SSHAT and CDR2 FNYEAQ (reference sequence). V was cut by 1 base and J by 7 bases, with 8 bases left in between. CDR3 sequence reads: CASSLVGLNEQFF. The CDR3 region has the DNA TGTGCCAGCAGCTTAGTCGGTTTGAATGAGCAGTTCTTC.

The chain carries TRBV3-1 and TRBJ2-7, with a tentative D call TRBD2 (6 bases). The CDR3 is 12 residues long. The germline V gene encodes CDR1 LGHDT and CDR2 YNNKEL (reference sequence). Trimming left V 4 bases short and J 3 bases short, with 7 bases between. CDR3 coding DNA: TGTGCCAGCAGCCGGCGGGACTACGAGCAGTACTTC. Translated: CASSRRDYEQYF.

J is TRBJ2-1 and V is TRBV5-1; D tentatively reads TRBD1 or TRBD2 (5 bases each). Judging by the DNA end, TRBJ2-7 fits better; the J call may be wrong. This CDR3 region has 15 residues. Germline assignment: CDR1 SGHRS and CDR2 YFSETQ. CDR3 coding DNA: TGCGCCAGCAGACAGGACTCGGAATCCTACAATGAGCAGTACTTC. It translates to CASRQDSESYNEQYF.

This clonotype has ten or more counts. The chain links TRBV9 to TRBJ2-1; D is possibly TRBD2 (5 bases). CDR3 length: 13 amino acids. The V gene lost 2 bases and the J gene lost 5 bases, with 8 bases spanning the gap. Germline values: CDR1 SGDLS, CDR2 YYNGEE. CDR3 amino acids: CASSVQRNNEQFF. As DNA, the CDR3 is TGTGCCAGCAGCGTTCAGCGGAACAATGAGCAGTTCTTC. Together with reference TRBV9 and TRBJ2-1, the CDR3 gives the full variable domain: DSGVTQTPKHLITATGQRVTLRCSPRSGDLSVYWYQQSLDQGLQFLIQYYNGEERAKGNILERFSAQQFPDLHSELNLSSLELGDSALYFCASSVQRNNEQFFGPGTRLTVL.

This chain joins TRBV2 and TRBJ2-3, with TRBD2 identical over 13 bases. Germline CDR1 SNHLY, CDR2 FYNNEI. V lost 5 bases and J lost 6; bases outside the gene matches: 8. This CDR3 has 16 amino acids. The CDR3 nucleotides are TGTGCCAGCAGTCACGGACTAGCGGGAGAGTACGATACGCAGTATTTT. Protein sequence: CASSHGLAGEYDTQYF.

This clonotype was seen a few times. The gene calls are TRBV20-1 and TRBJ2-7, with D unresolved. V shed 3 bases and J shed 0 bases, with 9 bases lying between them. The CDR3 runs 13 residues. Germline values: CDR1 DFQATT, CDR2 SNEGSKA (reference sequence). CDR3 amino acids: CSASRKSSYEQYF. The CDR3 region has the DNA TGCAGTGCTAGTCGCAAGAGCTCCTACGAGCAGTACTTC.

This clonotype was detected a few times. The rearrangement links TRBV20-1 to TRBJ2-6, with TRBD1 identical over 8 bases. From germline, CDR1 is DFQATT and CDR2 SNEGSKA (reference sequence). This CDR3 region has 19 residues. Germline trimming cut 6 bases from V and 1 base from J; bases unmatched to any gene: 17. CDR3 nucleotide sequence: TGCAGTGCGGACAGACCGCGGACAGGGCCAGGGTCTGGGGCCAACGTCCTGACTTTC. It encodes CSADRPRTGPGSGANVLTF.

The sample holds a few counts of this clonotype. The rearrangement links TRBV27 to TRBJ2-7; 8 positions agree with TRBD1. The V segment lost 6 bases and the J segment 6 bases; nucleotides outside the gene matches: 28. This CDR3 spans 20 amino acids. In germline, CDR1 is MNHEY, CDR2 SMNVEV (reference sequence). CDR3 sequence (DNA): TGTGCCAGCAGCCCCGAGAGGCCATGGACAGGGAGCGTACGGTGGGCCGAGCAGTACTTC. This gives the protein CASSPERPWTGSVRWAEQYF.

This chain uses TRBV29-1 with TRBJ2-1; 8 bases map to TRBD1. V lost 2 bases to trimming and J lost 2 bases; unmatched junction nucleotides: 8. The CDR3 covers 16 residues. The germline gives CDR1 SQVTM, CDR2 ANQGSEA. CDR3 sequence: CSVETDRELTYNEQFF. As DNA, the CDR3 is TGCAGCGTTGAAACGGACAGGGAGCTAACCTACAATGAGCAGTTCTTC.

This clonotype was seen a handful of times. CDR3: CSASGSGDYEQYF. As DNA, the CDR3 is TGCAGTGCTAGTGGTAGCGGCGACTACGAGCAGTACTTC. The chain uses TRBV20-1 and TRBJ2-7; D is perhaps TRBD2 (6 bases). CDR1 and CDR2 (germline): DFQATT, SNEGSKA (reference sequence). The CDR3 consists of 13 residues. Trimming stripped 3 bases from V and 3 bases from J, with 12 bases between.

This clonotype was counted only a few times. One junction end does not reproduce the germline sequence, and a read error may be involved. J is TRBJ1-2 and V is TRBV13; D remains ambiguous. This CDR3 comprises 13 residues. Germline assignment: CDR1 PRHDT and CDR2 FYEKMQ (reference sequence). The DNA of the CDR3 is TGTGCCGGCAGCTTAGGCCAACACTATGGCTACACCTTC. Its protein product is CAGSLGQHYGYTF. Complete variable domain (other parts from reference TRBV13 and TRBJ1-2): AAGVIQSPRHLIKEKRETATLKCYPIPRHDTVYWYQQGPGQDPQFLISFYEKMQSDKGSIPDRFSAQQFSDYHSELNMSSLELGDSALYFCAGSLGQHYGYTFGSGTRLTVV.

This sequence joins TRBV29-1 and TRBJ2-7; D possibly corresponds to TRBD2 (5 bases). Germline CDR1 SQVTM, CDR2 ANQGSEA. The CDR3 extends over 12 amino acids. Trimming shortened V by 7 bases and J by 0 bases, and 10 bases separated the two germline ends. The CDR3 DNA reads TGCAGCGGGAGGCGAGACTCCTACGAGCAGTACTTC. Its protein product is CSGRRDSYEQYF.

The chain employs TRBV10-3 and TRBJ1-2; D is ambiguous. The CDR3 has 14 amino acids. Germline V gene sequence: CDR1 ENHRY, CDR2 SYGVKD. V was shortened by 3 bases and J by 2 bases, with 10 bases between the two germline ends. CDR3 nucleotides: TGTGCCATCAGTGACCCGACGGGAAACTATGGCTACACCTTC. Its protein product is CAISDPTGNYGYTF.